Following are 11 T cell receptor beta chains from one sample sequenced in a study of identical twins. TCRdb passed the 5' RACE reads through MiXCR, listing each CDR3 protein once. Seen here are some 630,000 distinct CDR3 sequences, roughly 7.1% observed once, and the top ten hold 1.6%. The sample was also linked to a second study, of yellow fever vaccine responses in identical twins.

The sequencing sample was made of PBMCs. These receptors were collected from a woman under 30 in good health.

This clonotype was picked up many times. The chain is built from TRBV5-1 and TRBJ2-1; a weak D match, TRBD2 (5 bases). V lost 4 bases and J 9 bases, leaving 14 bases between the germline ends. The CDR3 extends over 13 amino acids. Germline lookup yields CDR1 SGHRS and CDR2 YFSETQ. The chain's CDR3 is CASSAGIPPEQFF. For the CDR3, the DNA is TGCGCCAGCAGCGCCGGGATTCCACCTGAGCAGTTCTTC.

Only a few counts were recorded for this clonotype. This chain uses TRBV10-2 with TRBJ1-2; TRBD1 agrees at 7 bases. CDR1 is WSHSY and CDR2 is SAAADI in the germline V gene. Unmatched junction bases numbered 6, after V lost 6 bases and J lost 8 bases. The CDR3 spans 12 residues. CDR3 loop: CASSDRAGGYTF. In DNA, the CDR3 is TGCGCCAGCAGCGACAGGGCGGGAGGCTACACCTTC.

CDR3 DNA sequence: TGCAGTGCTCGGACGGGTCAATTCTCTGGGGCCAACGTCCTGACTTTC. Amino acids: CSARTGQFSGANVLTF. The chain is built from TRBV20-1 and TRBJ2-6; D ambiguous. CDR3 size: 16 residues. Trimming pared 5 bases from V and 0 bases from J, leaving 14 bases between. From germline, CDR1 is DFQATT and CDR2 SNEGSKA (reference sequence).

This clonotype was seen only a few times. V is TRBV7-9 and J is TRBJ2-3, with D maybe TRBD2 (5 bases). Germline lookup yields CDR1 SEHNR and CDR2 FQNEAQ (reference sequence). Trimming took 5 bases from V and 0 from J, leaving 15 bases between them. CDR3 length: 16 residues. CDR3 residues: CASSTRTGKSTDTQYF. For the CDR3, the DNA is TGTGCCAGCAGCACCCGGACCGGGAAGAGCACAGATACGCAGTATTTT.

The chain is built from TRBV7-6 and TRBJ1-1; D gene unclear. The V gene lost 2 bases and the J gene lost 10 bases, with 11 bases spanning the gap. CDR1 and CDR2 from the germline V gene are SGHVS and FNYEAQ. This CDR3 has 12 amino acids. The CDR3 region has the DNA TGTGCCAGCAGCTTAACAACTGGTTTAGCTTTCTTT. Its translation is CASSLTTGLAFF.

At least ten counts were recorded for this clonotype. This chain uses TRBV28 with TRBJ1-6, with 7 bases fitting TRBD1. V shed 10 bases and J 8 bases; nucleotides not matched to a gene: 11. CDR1 is MDHEN, CDR2 SYDVKM, per germline. The CDR3 extends over 14 amino acids. CDR3 sequence reads: CAINRQGSYSPLHF. In DNA, the CDR3 is TGTGCCATTAACAGACAGGGTTCTTATTCACCCCTCCACTTT.

V is TRBV12-3 or TRBV12-4 and J is TRBJ1-3; D is undetermined. Trimming cost V 6 bases and J 0 bases, with 9 bases left between them. The length of the CDR3 is 14 residues. As DNA, the CDR3 is TGTGCCAGCAGCGACCCCGGCTCTGGAAACACCATATATTTT. Protein: CASSDPGSGNTIYF.

This clonotype was recorded many times. This chain uses TRBV10-2 with TRBJ2-7; D remains unclear. V was clipped by 4 bases and J by 0 bases, with 22 bases between them. CDR3 length: 18 residues. Germline CDR1 and CDR2: WSHSY and SAAADI. CDR3 residues: CASSGVQRRLPSSYEQYF. CDR3 in DNA: TGCGCCAGCAGTGGGGTTCAGCGTAGGCTACCGAGCTCCTACGAGCAGTACTTC.

This clonotype was recorded at least ten times. The chain combines TRBV20-1 with TRBJ1-2; D is unresolved. The germline gives CDR1 DFQATT, CDR2 SNEGSKA (reference sequence). V was pared by 8 bases and J by 10 bases, with 8 bases between. This CDR3 spans 8 amino acids. CDR3 bases: TGCAGTACCGACCACTACACCTTC. Encoded protein: CSTDHYTF.

This clonotype was detected only a few times. The chain combines TRBV20-1 with TRBJ2-1, with 11 bases aligning to TRBD2. Germline CDR1 and CDR2: DFQATT and SNEGSKA (reference sequence). The CDR3 is 14 residues long. V lost 3 bases and J lost 6; bases outside the gene matches: 4. CDR3 amino acids: CSASGTSGSNEQFF. The CDR3 bases are TGCAGTGCTAGCGGGACTAGCGGATCCAATGAGCAGTTCTTC.

This clonotype was counted between two and nine times. V usage is TRBV11-1 and J usage is TRBJ1-2, with D maybe TRBD1 (6 bases). The germline gives CDR1 SGHAT, CDR2 FQDESV (reference sequence). The CDR3 totals 18 residues. Trimming removed 6 bases from V and 4 bases from J, with 27 bases in between. CDR3 nucleotide sequence: TGTGCCAGCAGTCCTACCCGACAGGCTTCCACTAATCTCTATGGCTACACCTTC. Its protein product is CASSPTRQASTNLYGYTF.